A selection of T cell receptor beta chains follows, all from one sample in a study of CD8+CD57+ T cells in acquired aplastic anemia. Using its own MiXCR run on the reads, TCRdb lists one record per CDR3 protein. The sample includes fewer than 250,000 distinct CDR3 sequences, 40% to 50% of them seen just once. Sequencing input: sorted CD4+, CD8+, or CD8+CD57+ T cells (not recorded which) from PBMCs. Receptors originate from a human donor with aplastic anemia. Each CDR3 is given with its conserved first and last residue. Each record gives: CDR3 protein, CDR3 DNA, clone size, V gene, CDR3 length, J gene, D gene. The D gene is left open where the match is weak. A row's size may be missing; if present it is once, few, many or a size class.

CASMNLAGGPNEQFF TGCGCCAGCATGAATCTAGCGGGAGGGCCCAATGAGCAGTTCTTC . TRBV10-2 15 TRBJ2-1 TRBD2
CASSDSTYNEQYF TGTGCCAGCAGTGACTCCACCTACAATGAGCAGTATTTT . TRBV9 13 TRBJ2-3 .
CASSLGVRGLDTQYF TGTGCCAGCAGCTTAGGTGTTAGGGGCTTAGATACGCAGTATTTT . TRBV5-1 15 TRBJ2-3 .
CASSYKGLVRGQYF TGTGCCAGCAGTTACAAGGGGTTGGTGAGGGGGCAGTACTTC . TRBV6-2/TRBV6-3 14 TRBJ2-7 .
CATSRGQGADGNTIYF TGTGCCACCAGCAGAGGACAGGGGGCGGATGGAAACACCATATATTTT . TRBV15 16 TRBJ1-3 TRBD1
CAISPKDSSGNTIYF TGTGCCATCAGTCCCAAGGACAGCTCTGGAAACACCATATATTTT many TRBV10-3 15 TRBJ1-3 .
CASSLGGGFTDTQYF TGTGCTAGCAGCTTAGGTGGGGGATTCACAGATACGCAGTATTTT few TRBV7-7 15 TRBJ2-3 .
CSASEGTSGHLYEQFF TGCAGTGCTAGCGAGGGGACTAGCGGCCACTTGTATGAGCAGTTCTTC . TRBV20-1 16 TRBJ2-1 TRBD2
CASSETGAPFEQYF TGTGCCAGCAGTGAAACAGGGGCGCCATTCGAGCAGTACTTC many TRBV6-5 14 TRBJ2-7 TRBD1
CASSERDIWDAWINEQFF TGTGCCAGCAGTGAAAGGGACATTTGGGACGCTTGGATTAATGAGCAGTTCTTC . TRBV25-1 18 TRBJ2-1 .
CASSGDRDLGTDTQYF TGTGCCAGTAGTGGTGACCGGGACCTAGGCACAGATACGCAGTATTTT many TRBV19 16 TRBJ2-3 .
CASSGGQGRFEQYF TGCGCCAGCAGCGGGGGACAGGGGAGGTTCGAGCAGTACTTC . TRBV5-1 14 TRBJ2-7 TRBD1
CASSLDRGDEAFF TGCGCCAGCAGCCTGGACAGGGGCGATGAAGCTTTCTTT . TRBV4-3 13 TRBJ1-1 TRBD1
CAISAVGVDEQFF TGTGCCATCAGTGCCGTCGGGGTCGATGAGCAGTTCTTC . TRBV10-3 13 TRBJ2-1 .
CASSEGIGTGGGAGQFF TGTGCCAGCAGCGAAGGGATAGGGACAGGGGGAGGTGCTGGGCAGTTCTTC many TRBV9 17 TRBJ2-1 TRBD1
CASRGPGGRTEAFF TGTGCCAGCAGGGGGCCCGGGGGCAGGACTGAAGCTTTCTTT many TRBV7-9 14 TRBJ1-1 .
CASSQDRVREFYNEQFF TGCGCCAGCAGCCAAGATAGAGTCAGGGAATTTTACAATGAGCAGTTCTTC once TRBV4-3 17 TRBJ2-1 .
CASSLWVNSPLHF TGTGCCAGCAGCTTGTGGGTGAATTCACCCCTCCACTTT . TRBV7-3 13 TRBJ1-6 .
CSAGTGAYEQYF TGCAGCGCCGGGACAGGGGCCTACGAGCAGTACTTC many TRBV29-1 12 TRBJ2-7 TRBD1
CASSIGRGRGPPTRAYEQYF TGTGCCAGTAGTATTGGAAGGGGCAGGGGGCCGCCGACTAGGGCCTACGAGCAGTACTTC . TRBV19 20 TRBJ2-7 TRBD1